This entry lists 19 T cell receptor beta chains sequenced from one sample in a study of control samples from healthy donors and cancer patients. This table comes from immunoSEQ multiplex PCR, and its TCRdb copy is limited to in-frame clones, with some not included. In the table there are approximately 26,000 clones, more than 75% of which are singletons. Sequenced material: PBMCs. The receptors were sampled from a man aged 45-65 years with lung cancer.

The chain links TRBV6-5 to TRBJ1-3; D remains ambiguous. The CDR3 has 15 residues. From germline, CDR1 is MNHEY and CDR2 SVGAGI. Trimming took off 6 bases at V and 2 bases at J, with 14 bases between the two ends. This chain's CDR3 is CASSPMGLPGNTIYF. The CDR3 DNA is TGTGCCAGCAGCCCAATGGGGTTACCTGGAAACACCATATATTTT.

This chain joins TRBV3-1 (or the pseudogene TRBV3-2) and TRBJ1-3; 7 bases agree with TRBD1. CDR3 size: 15 residues. CDR1 is LGHDT, CDR2 YNNKEL, per germline (reference sequence). J gave up 2 bases and V 1 base, and 2 bases lay outside the gene matches. The CDR3 region is CASSQGTGAGNTIYF. CDR3 DNA sequence: TGTGCCAGCAGCCAAGGGACAGGAGCTGGAAACACCATATATTTT.

The rearrangement uses TRBV19 and TRBJ1-5, with a tentative D call TRBD1 (6 bases). Germline V gene sequence: CDR1 LNHDA, CDR2 SQIVND (reference sequence). V lost 3 bases and J 6 bases, leaving 15 bases between the germline ends. There are 15 residues in the CDR3. CDR3 sequence: CASSIGGGNRQPQHF. CDR3 bases: TGTGCCAGTAGTATTGGGGGCGGAAATCGTCAGCCCCAGCATTTT.

The chain recombines TRBV28 with TRBJ2-7, with a weak D call TRBD1 (6 bases). Germline CDR1 is MDHEN and CDR2 is SYDVKM. The CDR3 extends over 12 amino acids. V gave up 6 bases and J gave up 7 bases, with 13 bases separating them. CDR3 nucleotides: TGTGCCAGCAGACCCGGGACATCTGAGCAGTACTTC. Translated: CASRPGTSEQYF.

The chain links TRBV6-6 to TRBJ1-6; maybe TRBD1 (6 bases). Germline CDR1 MNHNY, CDR2 SVGAGI (reference sequence). The CDR3 has 18 residues. V dropped 5 bases and J dropped 0 bases, with 17 bases sitting between them. The CDR3 nucleotides read TGTGCCAGCAGTCACCGAACTCAGGGGACCTCCTATAATTCACCCCTCCACTTT. Protein product: CASSHRTQGTSYNSPLHF.

V is TRBV2 and J is TRBJ1-6; perhaps TRBD1 as D (5 bases). The CDR3 runs to 12 residues. The germline V and J ends were trimmed by 4 bases and 7 bases, with 5 bases remaining between them. In germline, CDR1 is SNHLY, CDR2 FYNNEI. DNA of the CDR3: TGTGCCAGCAGTGGGGGGAATTCACCCCTCCACTTT. Translating it yields CASSGGNSPLHF.

V is TRBV6-5 and J is TRBJ2-1, with a tentative D call TRBD1 (6 bases). The CDR3 covers 13 residues. The germline V and J ends were trimmed by 2 bases and 7 bases, with 9 bases remaining between them. Germline V gene lookup returns CDR1 MNHEY and CDR2 SVGAGI. For the CDR3, the DNA is TGTGCCAGCAGTTACCCCAGGGGTAATGAGCAGTTCTTC. It encodes CASSYPRGNEQFF.

The chain has TRBV18 and TRBJ2-5; 7 bases map to TRBD2. The V and J ends lost 3 bases and 9 bases, in that order; junction bases with no gene match: 7. This CDR3 comprises 13 residues. CDR1 is KGHSH and CDR2 is LQKENI in the germline V gene. CDR3 residues: CASSPTSQPSQYF. The CDR3 bases are TGTGCCAGCTCACCGACTAGCCAGCCGTCCCAGTACTTC.

The chain employs TRBV19 and TRBJ1-6; D not resolved. The V gene's germline CDR1 is LNHDA and CDR2 SQIVND (reference sequence). V lost 7 bases, J lost 9 bases, and 16 bases lay in between. The CDR3 has 14 residues. CDR3 nucleotide sequence: TGTGCCAGTACGGGAGGAGTAGTGGGTTCACCCCTCCACTTT. It specifies CASTGGVVGSPLHF.

V gene TRBV13 combines with J gene TRBJ2-5; 7 positions match TRBD1. Germline lookup yields CDR1 PRHDT and CDR2 FYEKMQ (reference sequence). V lost 3 bases and J lost 4; bases outside the gene matches: 5. CDR3 length equals 14 residues. The CDR3 region has the DNA TGTGCCAGCAGCTTTAACAGGGGAGTAGAGACCCAGTACTTC. This translates into CASSFNRGVETQYF.

The V call is TRBV6-6, the J call TRBJ1-1; D remains ambiguous. Germline CDR1 is MNHNY and CDR2 is SVGAGI (reference sequence). Trimming took off 0 bases at V and 4 bases at J, with 9 bases between the two ends. The CDR3 spans 14 residues. CDR3 sequence: CASSYSPPGTEAFF. As DNA, the CDR3 is TGTGCCAGCAGTTACTCCCCCCCGGGCACTGAAGCTTTCTTT.

The V and J genes are TRBV4-1 and TRBJ1-3, with no clear D. Germline V lookup: CDR1 MGHRA, CDR2 YSYEKL. Trimming removed 1 base from V and 3 bases from J, with 13 bases in between. This CDR3 is 16 amino acids long. The CDR3 protein is CASSQGPGFRGNTIYF. CDR3 sequence (DNA): TGCGCCAGCAGCCAAGGCCCCGGGTTTCGTGGAAACACCATATATTTT.

A single count supports this clone. V and J are TRBV24-1 and TRBJ1-5, with D possibly being TRBD1 (6 bases). V was clipped by 4 bases and J by 4 bases, with 16 bases between them. Germline assignment: CDR1 KGHDR and CDR2 SFDVKD. The CDR3 runs 16 residues. Here the CDR3 reads CATSDSSTGGNQPQHF. CDR3 sequence (DNA): TGTGCCACCAGTGACTCATCGACAGGTGGGAATCAGCCCCAGCATTTT.

The chain carries TRBV6-5 and TRBJ2-1; TRBD1 aligns across 10 bases. Germline V CDR1 and CDR2: MNHEY, SVGAGI. This CDR3 has 15 amino acids. The ends lost 6 bases at V and 5 bases at J; junction bases unmatched: 7. DNA for the CDR3: TGTGCCAGCAGCCAAGACAGGGGGCGCAACAATGAGCAGTTCTTC. It specifies CASSQDRGRNNEQFF.

V is TRBV9 and J is TRBJ2-7; TRBD1 aligns across 7 bases. The ends lost 0 bases at V and 1 base at J; junction bases unmatched: 1. The CDR3 runs to 14 residues. Germline V gene data show CDR1 as SGDLS and CDR2 as YYNGEE. DNA of the CDR3: TGTGCCAGCAGCGTAGAGGACAGGTCCTACGAGCAGTACTTC. This codes for CASSVEDRSYEQYF.

This sequence joins TRBV5-4 and TRBJ2-7, with D uncertain. The V gene lost 2 bases and the J gene lost 3 bases, with 9 bases spanning the gap. The germline CDR1 and CDR2 sequences are SGHNT and YYREEE (reference sequence). The CDR3 loop spans 13 amino acids. As DNA, the CDR3 is TGTGCCAGCAGCTTTTTCTCGGGCTACGAGCAGTACTTC. Protein product: CASSFFSGYEQYF. The whole variable domain, remainder taken from reference TRBV5-4 and TRBJ2-7, is ETGVTQSPTHLIKTRGQQVTLRCSSQSGHNTVSWYQQALGQGPQFIFQYYREEENGRGNFPPRFSGLQFPNYSSELNVNALELDDSALYLCASSFFSGYEQYFGPGTRLTVT.

This chain joins TRBV20-1 and TRBJ2-2; no reliable D call. Trimming cost V 1 base and J 7 bases, with 4 bases left between them. Germline-derived CDR1 and CDR2 are DFQATT and SNEGSKA (reference sequence). The CDR3 runs to 11 residues. CDR3 region: CSARGNGELFF. In nucleotides, the CDR3 is TGCAGTGCTAGAGGGAACGGGGAGCTGTTTTTT.

The chain couples TRBV15 to TRBJ1-5; TRBD1 is a possible D gene (5 bases). Trimming took off 5 bases at V and 4 bases at J, with 12 bases between the two ends. The CDR3 spans 14 residues. From germline, CDR1 is LNHNV and CDR2 YYDKDF (reference sequence). Written as DNA, the CDR3 is TGTGCCACCAGCCCTAGACAGACTAATCAGCCCCAGCATTTT. This encodes CATSPRQTNQPQHF.

The chain recombines TRBV5-1 with TRBJ2-3, with D unresolved. Germline V gene data show CDR1 as SGHRS and CDR2 as YFSETQ. With 6 bases removed from V and 5 bases from J, the gap between germline ends came to 16 bases. The CDR3 runs to 14 residues. The CDR3 DNA sequence: TGCGCCAGCACCATGGGAAATAGAGGAGATACGCAGTATTTT. Amino acid sequence: CASTMGNRGDTQYF.